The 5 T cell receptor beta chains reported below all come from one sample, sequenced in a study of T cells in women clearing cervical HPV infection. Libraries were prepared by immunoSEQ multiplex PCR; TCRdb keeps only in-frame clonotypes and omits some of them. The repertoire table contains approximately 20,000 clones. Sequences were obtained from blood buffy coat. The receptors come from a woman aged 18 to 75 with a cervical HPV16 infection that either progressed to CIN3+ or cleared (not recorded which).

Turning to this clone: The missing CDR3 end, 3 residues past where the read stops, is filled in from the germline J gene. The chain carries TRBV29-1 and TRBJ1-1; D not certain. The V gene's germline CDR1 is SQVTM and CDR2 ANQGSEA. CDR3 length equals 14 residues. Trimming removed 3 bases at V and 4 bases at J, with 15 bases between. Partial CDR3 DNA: TGCAGCGTTGATTGGCTTGGTGCAGGCACTGAA. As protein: CSVDWLGAGTE. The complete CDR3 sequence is CSVDWLGAGTEAFF.

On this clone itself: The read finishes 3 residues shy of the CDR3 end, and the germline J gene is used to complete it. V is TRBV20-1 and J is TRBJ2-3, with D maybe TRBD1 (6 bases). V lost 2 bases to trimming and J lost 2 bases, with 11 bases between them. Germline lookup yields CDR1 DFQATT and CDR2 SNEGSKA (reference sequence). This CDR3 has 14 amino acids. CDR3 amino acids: CSARKTGTTDTQYF. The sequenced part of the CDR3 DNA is TGCAGTGCTAGAAAAACAGGGACCACAGATACG.

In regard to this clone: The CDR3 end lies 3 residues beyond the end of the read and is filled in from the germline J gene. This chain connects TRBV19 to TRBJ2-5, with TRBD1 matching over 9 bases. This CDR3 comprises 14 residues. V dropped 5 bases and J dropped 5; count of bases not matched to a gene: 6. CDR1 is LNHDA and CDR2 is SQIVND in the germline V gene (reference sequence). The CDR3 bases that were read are TGTGCCAGTAGTCCGGGACAGGGAACGGAGACC. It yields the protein CASSPGQGTET. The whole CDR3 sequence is CASSPGQGTETQYF.

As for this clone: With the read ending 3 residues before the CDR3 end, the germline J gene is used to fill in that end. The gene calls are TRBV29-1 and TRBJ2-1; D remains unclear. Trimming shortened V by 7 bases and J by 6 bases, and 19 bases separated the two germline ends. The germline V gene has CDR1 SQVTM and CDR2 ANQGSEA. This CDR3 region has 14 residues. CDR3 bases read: TGCAGCGGAGAGACATCAACAACCATCAATGAG. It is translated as CSGETSTTINE. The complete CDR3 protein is CSGETSTTINEQFF.

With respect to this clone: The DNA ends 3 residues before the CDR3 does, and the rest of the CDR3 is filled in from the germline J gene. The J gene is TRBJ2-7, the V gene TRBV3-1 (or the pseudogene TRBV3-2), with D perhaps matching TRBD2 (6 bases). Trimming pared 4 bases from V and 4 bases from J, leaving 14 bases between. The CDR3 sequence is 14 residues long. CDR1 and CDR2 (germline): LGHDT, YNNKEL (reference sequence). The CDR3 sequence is CASSRGPGGYEQYF. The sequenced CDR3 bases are TGTGCCAGCAGCCGAGGCCCCGGGGGATACGAG.